These 16 T cell receptor beta chains were sequenced from one sample in a study of blood T cell repertoires in COVID-19. Clones were read by immunoSEQ multiplex PCR, and TCRdb kept only the in-frame ones, dropping some. The table includes about 110,000 clones, around 80% detected once. Sequenced sample: peripheral blood. Source of these receptors: a woman aged 80 or over with active or convalescent COVID-19.

This clone was seen only once. This chain uses TRBV18 with TRBJ2-7, with D uncertain. Trimming shortened V by 6 bases and J by 4 bases, and 13 bases separated the two germline ends. This CDR3 is built from 13 residues. Germline CDR1 KGHSH, CDR2 LQKENI. CDR3 coding DNA: TGTGCCAGCTCTAATACAGCTCCTTACGAGCAGTACTTC. It is translated as CASSNTAPYEQYF.

The chain has TRBV2 and TRBJ2-3; TRBD2 matches at 14 bases. This CDR3 is built from 15 residues. Germline V gene data show CDR1 as SNHLY and CDR2 as FYNNEI. Losses at the gene ends were 7 bases for V and 3 bases for J; bases not matched to a gene: 3. CDR3 in DNA: TGTGCCAGCACAAGACTAGCGGGAGGGACAGATACGCAGTATTTT. This codes for CASTRLAGGTDTQYF.

The chain links TRBV6-6 to TRBJ1-1, with a weak D call TRBD1 (5 bases). This CDR3 has 15 residues. V was trimmed by 4 bases and J by 1 base, leaving 13 bases between them. From germline, CDR1 is MNHNY and CDR2 SVGAGI (reference sequence). CDR3 sequence: CASSSREARNTEAFF. The CDR3 DNA reads as TGTGCCAGCAGTTCCAGGGAAGCTCGGAACACTGAAGCTTTCTTT.

This chain links TRBV27 with TRBJ1-4, with 9 positions matching TRBD1. The CDR3 sequence is 15 residues long. The germline V gene encodes CDR1 MNHEY and CDR2 SMNVEV (reference sequence). V shed 6 bases and J 8 bases; nucleotides not matched to a gene: 10. The CDR3 DNA follows: TGTGCCAGCAGGGGGGACAGGGATTATAGCGAAAAACTGTTTTTT. Translated, it gives CASRGDRDYSEKLFF.

This clone was counted a single time. The chain has TRBV2 and TRBJ2-1; 13 positions match TRBD2. The trim removed 4 bases at V and 10 bases at J, leaving 7 bases unmatched. Germline V gives CDR1 SNHLY, CDR2 FYNNEI. This CDR3 contains 15 residues. CDR3 amino acids: CASSAAGLAGREQFF. The CDR3 coding sequence is TGTGCCAGCAGTGCCGCGGGACTAGCGGGGAGGGAGCAGTTCTTC. The full variable domain, rest sourced from reference TRBV2 and TRBJ2-1, is EPEVTQTPSHQVTQMGQEVILRCVPISNHLYFYWYRQILGQKVEFLVSFYNNEISEKSEIFDDQFSVERPDGSNFTLKIRSTKLEDSAMYFCASSAAGLAGREQFFGPGTRLTVL.

Only a few counts were recorded for this clone. The chain has TRBV4-2 and TRBJ1-4; 8 nucleotides match TRBD1. Germline assignment: CDR1 LGHNA and CDR2 YNFKEQ. V lost 4 bases, J lost 8 bases, and 12 bases stayed unmatched. The CDR3 length is 16 residues. The CDR3 here is CASSRGTGTLGEKLFF. Here the CDR3 DNA reads TGTGCCAGCAGCCGGGGGACAGGAACCTTGGGGGAAAAACTGTTTTTT.

The chain combines TRBV6-1 with TRBJ2-7, with 8 positions matching TRBD2. The germline CDR1 and CDR2 sequences are MNHNS and SASEGT. The CDR3 contains 13 residues. V lost 2 bases and J lost 4; bases outside the gene matches: 1. The CDR3 nucleotides are TGTGCCAGCAGTGAACTAGCGGGTTACGAGCAGTACTTC. Translating it yields CASSELAGYEQYF.

The chain recombines TRBV6-5 with TRBJ2-7; 7 bases align to TRBD1. This CDR3 is built from 16 residues. J lost 2 bases, V lost 0 bases, and 7 bases had no gene match. CDR1 and CDR2 from the germline V gene are MNHEY and SVGAGI. The CDR3 bases are TGTGCCAGCAGTTACTCGGGGACAGCCATTGCCTACGAGCAGTACTTC. The encoded protein is CASSYSGTAIAYEQYF.

V and J are TRBV18 and TRBJ2-2, with TRBD2 identical over 7 bases. J gave up 4 bases and V 5 bases, and 4 bases lay outside the gene matches. Germline V gene sequence: CDR1 KGHSH, CDR2 LQKENI. CDR3 size: 14 residues. CDR3 nucleotides: TGTGCCAGCTCAGCGGGAGCGGTCACCGGGGAGCTGTTTTTT. Protein: CASSAGAVTGELFF.

The rearrangement uses TRBV27 and TRBJ2-3; a possible D gene is TRBD2 (6 bases). The CDR3 sequence is 17 residues long. Trimming took 5 bases from V and 1 from J, leaving 19 bases between them. Germline CDR1 and CDR2: MNHEY and SMNVEV (reference sequence). The CDR3 nucleotides are TGTGCCAGCAGTCCCAACCCGCCAGGAGGGGGCACAGATACGCAGTATTTT. Its protein product is CASSPNPPGGGTDTQYF.

This chain links TRBV5-1 with TRBJ1-2; the D is unclear. The length of the CDR3 is 14 residues. Germline CDR1 and CDR2: SGHRS and YFSETQ. Deletions cut 1 base from V and 2 bases from J, with 9 bases between. CDR3 DNA sequence: TGCGCCAGCAGCTTGTCGGCGGTAAACTATGGCTACACCTTC. Residues: CASSLSAVNYGYTF.

V and J are TRBV28 and TRBJ2-3, with 7 bases identical to TRBD1. V was pared by 3 bases and J by 6 bases, with 12 bases of the junction left unmatched. The germline V gene has CDR1 MDHEN and CDR2 SYDVKM. This CDR3 has 16 amino acids. The CDR3 nucleotides are TGTGCCAGCAGTTTGCGGACAGGTCGATTCGTGGATACGCAGTATTTT. The encoded protein is CASSLRTGRFVDTQYF.

The chain combines TRBV11-2 with TRBJ1-1; 9 nucleotides agree with TRBD1. In germline, CDR1 is SGHAT, CDR2 FQNNGV. The CDR3 spans 14 residues. With 5 bases clipped from V and 4 bases from J, the junction kept 5 bases outside the gene matches. CDR3 region: CASSLGDRVTEAFF. For the CDR3, the DNA is TGTGCCAGCAGCCTTGGGGACAGGGTCACTGAAGCTTTCTTT.

This sequence joins TRBV28 and TRBJ1-2; 8 bases line up with TRBD1. CDR1 and CDR2 from the germline V gene are MDHEN and SYDVKM. V trimming: 6 bases; J trimming: 7 bases; junction bases outside the gene matches: 13. CDR3 length equals 15 residues. The CDR3 nucleotides are TGTGCCAGCAGCAGACTAGGGACAGGAGTTGGTGGCTACACCTTC. Translated: CASSRLGTGVGGYTF.

The V gene is TRBV5-5, the J gene TRBJ2-3, with D perhaps matching TRBD1 (5 bases). The CDR3 sequence is 15 residues long. The ends were cut back, 4 bases at V and 0 bases at J, with 12 bases in the middle. Germline V gene lookup returns CDR1 SGHKS and CDR2 YYEKEE (reference sequence). CDR3 DNA: TGTGCCAGCAGCAGGGGCCCTTCTAGCACAGATACGCAGTATTTT. Translated: CASSRGPSSTDTQYF.

The sample holds a few counts of this clone. The J gene is TRBJ2-5, the V gene TRBV18; 9 nucleotides agree with TRBD2. CDR3 size: 14 residues. The J segment lost 7 bases and the V segment lost 4 bases, leaving 7 bases of the junction unmatched. Germline lookup yields CDR1 KGHSH and CDR2 LQKENI. The CDR3 sequence: CASSQREEPRTQYF. CDR3 sequence (DNA): TGTGCCAGCTCACAGCGGGAGGAGCCCAGGACCCAGTACTTC.